This is a list of T cell receptor beta chains from one sample in a study of T-cell reconstitution after alpha-beta-depleted transplantation in children. A single record per CDR3 protein comes from TCRdb applying MiXCR to the PCR reads. The sample yields nearly 350,000 distinct CDR3 sequences, roughly 15% seen once. This specimen consisted of PBMCs, mostly from graft donor cells, obtained 360 days after TCRalphabeta/CD19-depleted stem cell transplant. These receptors were obtained from a male patient aged 2-10 years who had a stem cell transplant for acute lymphoblastic leukemia, so the T cells may come from the graft donor. Each CDR3 is given with its conserved first and last residue. D genes are given only for firm matches. Clone size is not always given. Where it is, it says once, few, many or a class for expanded clones.

abundance: .; v_gene: TRBV28; j_gene: TRBJ2-7; d_gene: .; CDR3aa: CLGNQDSYEQYF; CDR3nt: TGTCTCGGCAACCAGGATAGCTACGAGCAGTACTTC
abundance: .; v_gene: TRBV7-2; j_gene: TRBJ1-4; d_gene: .; CDR3aa: CASSLGGSEKLFF; CDR3nt: TGTGCCAGCAGCTTAGGAGGGAGCGAAAAACTGTTTTTT
abundance: .; v_gene: TRBV20-1; j_gene: TRBJ2-7; d_gene: .; CDR3aa: CSAATRRNEQYF; CDR3nt: TGCAGTGCCGCGACTAGGAGGAACGAGCAGTACTTC
abundance: few; v_gene: TRBV29-1; j_gene: TRBJ2-6; d_gene: .; CDR3aa: CSVRDTGSGANVLTF; CDR3nt: TGCAGCGTGCGGGACACTGGATCTGGGGCCAACGTCCTGACTTTC
abundance: few; v_gene: TRBV19; j_gene: TRBJ1-1; d_gene: .; CDR3aa: CASSISTVTNTEAFF; CDR3nt: TGTGCCAGTAGTATCTCGACAGTAACAAACACTGAAGCTTTCTTT
abundance: few; v_gene: TRBV29-1; j_gene: TRBJ2-1; d_gene: .; CDR3aa: CSVGEQFF; CDR3nt: TGCAGCGTTGGGGAGCAGTTCTTC
abundance: .; v_gene: TRBV6-6; j_gene: TRBJ2-5; d_gene: .; CDR3aa: CASSYWAEETQYF; CDR3nt: TGTGCCAGCAGTTATTGGGCGGAAGAGACCCAGTACTTC
abundance: few; v_gene: TRBV20-1; j_gene: TRBJ2-1; d_gene: TRBD1; CDR3aa: CSINRGKNNEQFF; CDR3nt: TGCAGTATCAACAGGGGGAAAAACAATGAGCAGTTCTTC
abundance: .; v_gene: TRBV10-3; j_gene: TRBJ2-1; d_gene: .; CDR3aa: CAISEIGQKHNEQFF; CDR3nt: TGTGCCATCAGTGAGATAGGTCAGAAACACAATGAGCAGTTCTTC
abundance: .; v_gene: TRBV3-1; j_gene: TRBJ2-7; d_gene: TRBD2; CDR3aa: CASGHIAGITYEQYF; CDR3nt: TGTGCCAGCGGTCATATAGCGGGAATAACCTACGAGCAGTACTTC
abundance: .; v_gene: TRBV27; j_gene: TRBJ2-7; d_gene: TRBD1; CDR3aa: CASSVTWDSSYEQYF; CDR3nt: TGTGCCAGCAGTGTCACTTGGGACAGCAGTTACGAGCAGTACTTC
abundance: many; v_gene: TRBV21-1; j_gene: TRBJ2-7; d_gene: .; CDR3aa: CASSNRLAQAYEQYF; CDR3nt: TGTGCCAGCAGCAACCGACTAGCGCAGGCCTACGAGCAGTACTTC
abundance: .; v_gene: TRBV10-3; j_gene: TRBJ1-1; d_gene: .; CDR3aa: CAARSTGNLGAFF; CDR3nt: TGTGCCGCCCGTTCTACAGGGAACCTTGGAGCTTTCTTT
abundance: .; v_gene: TRBV4-2; j_gene: TRBJ1-1; d_gene: .; CDR3aa: CASSQESGRTEAFF; CDR3nt: TGTGCCAGCAGCCAAGAGTCGGGTCGGACTGAAGCTTTCTTT
abundance: .; v_gene: TRBV29-1; j_gene: TRBJ2-5; d_gene: .; CDR3aa: CSVGALRHQETQYF; CDR3nt: TGCAGCGTTGGGGCACTGAGGCACCAAGAGACCCAGTACTTC
abundance: few; v_gene: TRBV20-1; j_gene: TRBJ2-2; d_gene: .; CDR3aa: CSANPGHSNTGELFF; CDR3nt: TGCAGTGCTAATCCCGGACATTCGAACACCGGGGAGCTGTTTTTT
abundance: few; v_gene: TRBV5-1; j_gene: TRBJ2-7; d_gene: TRBD2; CDR3aa: CASSLGILSGSGLEQYF; CDR3nt: TGCGCCAGCAGCTTAGGTATCTTGAGCGGGAGTGGGCTCGAGCAGTACTTC
abundance: .; v_gene: TRBV12-3/TRBV12-4; j_gene: TRBJ2-3; d_gene: .; CDR3aa: CASSLGGEGTDTQYF; CDR3nt: TGTGCCAGCAGTTTAGGCGGCGAGGGCACAGATACGCAGTATTTT
abundance: few; v_gene: TRBV7-3; j_gene: TRBJ1-1; d_gene: .; CDR3aa: CASSPTQVSEAFF; CDR3nt: TGTGCCAGCAGCCCGACACAGGTTTCTGAAGCTTTCTTT
abundance: few; v_gene: TRBV7-7; j_gene: TRBJ1-5; d_gene: .; CDR3aa: CASSPGRGQPQHF; CDR3nt: TGTGCTAGCAGCCCGGGGAGGGGCCAGCCCCAGCATTTT
abundance: .; v_gene: TRBV27; j_gene: TRBJ2-2; d_gene: .; CDR3aa: CASSPTGDGELFF; CDR3nt: TGTGCCAGCAGTCCGACAGGTGACGGGGAGCTGTTTTTT
abundance: many; v_gene: TRBV3-1; j_gene: TRBJ2-5; d_gene: .; CDR3aa: CASSRTETQYF; CDR3nt: TGTGCCAGCAGCCGCACAGAGACCCAGTACTTC
abundance: few; v_gene: TRBV5-1; j_gene: TRBJ2-7; d_gene: .; CDR3aa: CASSLVGETYEQYF; CDR3nt: TGCGCCAGCAGCTTGGTTGGGGAGACGTACGAGCAGTACTTC
abundance: .; v_gene: TRBV2; j_gene: TRBJ2-7; d_gene: TRBD1; CDR3aa: CASSGGTGSYEQYF; CDR3nt: TGTGCCAGCAGTGGTGGGACAGGGTCCTACGAGCAGTACTTC